This paragraph reports one T cell receptor beta chain. Germline is not matched at one junction end, which may reflect a read error. Synthetic TCR analog templates were added to each PCR reaction. Libraries were prepared by immunoSEQ multiplex PCR; TCRdb keeps only in-frame clonotypes and omits some of them. Altogether 15,000 to 20,000 clones are present, around 90% being singletons, with the ten largest covering 5.9%. Germline CDR1 is GTSNPN and CDR2 is SVGIG (reference sequence). CDR3 size: 15 residues. Patients were diagnosed with urothelial carcinoma, either locally advanced or metastatic. The sample is drawn from a study of PD-L1 blockade in urothelial cancer. For the study at large: Analyses were performed on blood at 3 weeks after treatment start (the second dose) and at 6 weeks.

The V gene is TRBV30, the J gene TRBJ2-6; D is perhaps TRBD2 (6 bases). The sequence was obtained from a man in his fifties or sixties with urothelial cancer. The sequences come from PBMCs, collected around atezolizumab (anti-PD-L1) treatment. DNA for the CDR3: TGTGCCCGGAGGGGCAGTAACTCTGGGGCCAACGTCCTGACTTTC. As protein: CARRGSNSGANVLTF.